The clone carrying this TCR beta chain was seen only a few times. Its specificity is unknown. This CDR3 spans 11 amino acids. The V and J ends lost 4 bases and 7 bases respectively, with 11 bases between them. Germline V gene data show CDR1 as DFQATT and CDR2 as SNEGSKA (reference sequence). The repertoire was sequenced with immunoSEQ multiplex PCR; TCRdb's copy has only in-frame clones and lacks some. The sample includes around 53,000 clones, 93% seen only once; the top ten take around 18%. This sample is part of a study of OX40 agonist ivuxolimab in advanced cancers. Study results and limitations: Among T cells, CD8+ cells averaged more expanded clones than CD4+ cells.

The receptor's source is an adult with an advanced solid tumor such as melanoma, head and neck, liver or kidney cancer. This rearrangement joins TRBV20-1 to TRBJ2-7; D not resolved. Sequencing used CD4+ or CD8+ T cells sorted from blood, obtained in a trial of the OX40 agonist ivuxolimab. The CDR3 DNA reads as TGCAGTGCTACAATGGCTTGGGAGCAGTACTTC. Amino acids: CSATMAWEQYF.